The 5 T cell receptor beta chains listed next were all sequenced from one sample in a study of blood T cell repertoires in COVID-19. Generated by immunoSEQ multiplex PCR, the TCRdb table keeps only in-frame clones and is missing some. The top ten hold more than 4.5% of the sample, which has under 300,000 clones, roughly 80% seen once. What was sequenced was peripheral blood. The receptors were gathered from a woman older than 75 with active or convalescent COVID-19.

This clone was counted only a few times. The chain carries TRBV27 and TRBJ2-3; 10 nucleotides align to TRBD2. CDR1 and CDR2 from the germline V gene are MNHEY and SMNVEV (reference sequence). The CDR3 is 15 amino acids. J was trimmed by 4 bases and V by 6 bases; bases with no gene match: 7. The CDR3 bases are TGTGCCAGCAGCCGACTAGCGGGTATCCCAGATACGCAGTATTTT. Protein product: CASSRLAGIPDTQYF.

The rearrangement links TRBV18 to TRBJ2-2; 7 positions agree with TRBD2. V lost 2 bases and J lost 3; bases outside the gene matches: 12. The CDR3 sequence is 18 residues long. Germline-derived CDR1 and CDR2 are KGHSH and LQKENI. The CDR3 here is CASSPFRLSGAYTGELFF. In nucleotides, the CDR3 is TGTGCCAGCTCACCATTCAGACTAAGCGGGGCATACACCGGGGAGCTGTTTTTT.

Comment on this clone: Sequence at one end of the junction differs from germline and may be a read error. The CDR3 bases are TGTGCCAGTAGTACGGGAGGACAGGGGACCCAGAAGTTT. Translating it yields CASSTGGQGTQKF. J is TRBJ1-5 and V is TRBV19; 9 nucleotides line up with TRBD1. The germline gives CDR1 LNHDA, CDR2 SQIVND (reference sequence). The CDR3 is made up of 13 amino acids. Looking up the rest from reference TRBV19 and TRBJ1-5 gives the full variable domain: DGGITQSPKYLFRKEGQNVTLSCEQNLNHDAMYWYRQDPGQGLRLIYYSQIVNDFQKGDIAEGYSVSREKKESFPLTVTSAQKNPTAFYLCASSTGGQGTQKFGDGTRLSIL.

The chain joins TRBV5-4 to TRBJ1-2; tentatively, D is TRBD1 (6 bases). V was shortened by 0 bases and J by 8 bases, with 11 bases between the two germline ends. This CDR3 is 13 amino acids long. Germline-derived CDR1 and CDR2 are SGHNT and YYREEE (reference sequence). The CDR3 DNA reads as TGTGCCAGCAGCTTGGTACAGGGTGGGGGCTACACCTTC. Its protein product is CASSLVQGGGYTF.

The chain uses TRBV11-2 and TRBJ2-5; weak D call: TRBD1 (6 bases). Germline V gene sequence: CDR1 SGHAT, CDR2 FQNNGV. Trimming stripped 5 bases from V and 5 bases from J, with 9 bases between. The CDR3 has 12 residues. CDR3 sequence: CASSRQAETQYF. CDR3 bases: TGTGCCAGCAGCCGACAGGCGGAGACCCAGTACTTC.